This T cell receptor beta chain comes out of a study of T-cell reconstitution after alpha-beta-depleted transplantation in children. This clonotype was seen at least ten times. The antigen is undetermined. Using unique molecular identifiers, the investigators prepared the TCRbeta library. From the PCR reads, TCRdb called clonotypes with MiXCR, one entry per CDR3 protein. The sample comprises approximately 500,000 distinct CDR3 sequences, more than 9% of which are singletons, and around 2% rests with the top ten. Findings and caveats of the study: At around two months after transplant, the alpha-beta T cells were reportedly derived from several hundred expanded clones that came from non-depleted graft cells.

This CDR3 comprises 11 residues. Trimming cost V 9 bases and J 10 bases, with 15 bases left between them. This chain joins TRBV12-3 or TRBV12-4 and TRBJ1-1, with D possibly being TRBD1 (6 bases). This TCR was recovered from a child aged 2 to 10 with inherited bone marrow failure, due to receive a stem cell transplant. Sequences were derived from PBMCs, sampled before TCRalphabeta/CD19-depleted stem cell transplant. CDR3: CASRATGSAFF. Written as DNA, the CDR3 is TGTGCCAGTAGGGCTACAGGGTCAGCTTTCTTT.